One sample yielded the 7 T cell receptor beta chains listed below, sequenced in a study of spatial heterogeneity in lung cancer. Time point described: blood at routine non-recurrence follow-up after resection. Whole RNA obtained from tumor, nontumor lung or frozen PBMC underwent sequencing without sorting. MiXCR was run by TCRdb on the 5' RACE reads, yielding one entry per CDR3 protein. Of 25,000 to 30,000 distinct CDR3 sequences listed, around 6% are singletons. Sequenced material: PBMCs, taken at follow-up. Every receptor here comes from a male donor with early-stage non-small cell lung cancer.

This clonotype was detected many times. The chain recombines TRBV7-9 with TRBJ1-6; D possibly corresponds to TRBD1 (5 bases). Germline CDR1 SEHNR, CDR2 FQNEAQ (reference sequence). This CDR3 has 13 amino acids. The germline V and J ends were trimmed by 6 bases and 11 bases, with 14 bases remaining between them. The CDR3 loop is CASSFTGSPPLHF. Written as DNA, the CDR3 is TGTGCCAGCAGTTTCACAGGCTCTCCACCCCTCCACTTT. Looking up the rest from reference TRBV7-9 and TRBJ1-6 gives the full variable domain: DTGVSQNPRHKITKRGQNVTFRCDPISEHNRLYWYRQTLGQGPEFLTYFQNEAQLEKSRLLSDRFSAERPKGSFSTLEIQRTEQGDSAMYLCASSFTGSPPLHFGNGTRLTVT.

Many counts were recorded for this clonotype. This chain connects TRBV28 to TRBJ2-1; 9 bases are a match to TRBD2. This CDR3 region has 15 residues. V lost 6 bases and J lost 7; bases outside the gene matches: 10. Germline CDR1 is MDHEN and CDR2 is SYDVKM. CDR3 in DNA: TGTGCCAGCAGCTCGCTGGCGGGAGGGCCAAATGAGCAGTTCTTC. Its translation is CASSSLAGGPNEQFF.

This clonotype was seen repeatedly, ten times or more. The rearrangement uses TRBV11-3 and TRBJ1-1; D is undetermined. CDR1 is SGHNT and CDR2 is YENEEA in the germline V gene. The CDR3 consists of 14 residues. The V end lost 6 bases, the J end lost 4 bases, and 15 bases lay between the germline ends. CDR3 in amino acids: CASRGLNLGTEAFF. The CDR3 nucleotides are TGTGCCAGCAGGGGCCTAAATTTGGGCACTGAAGCTTTCTTT.

This clonotype appeared many times. This chain joins TRBV23-1 and TRBJ2-2; 11 bases match TRBD2. TRBV23-1 is known as an ORF, though its function is uncertain. The CDR3 is 20 amino acids. V lost 0 bases and J lost 0; bases outside the gene matches: 9. The chain's CDR3 is CASSQSYHGTSGTNTGELFF. In DNA form, the CDR3 reads TGCGCCAGCAGTCAATCCTATCACGGGACTAGCGGAACGAACACCGGGGAGCTGTTTTTT.

In its sample, this clonotype was seen many times. The V call is TRBV24-1, the J call TRBJ1-3, with 7 positions matching TRBD1. Germline assignment: CDR1 KGHDR and CDR2 SFDVKD. The junction had 10 bases not matched to a gene; V was cut back by 9 bases and J by 0 bases. The CDR3 sequence is 16 residues long. The DNA of the CDR3 is TGTGCCACCGTACCGAGACAGGGAATCTCTGGAAACACCATATATTTT. This encodes CATVPRQGISGNTIYF.

There are many counts of this clonotype. This chain links TRBV6-2 or TRBV6-3 with TRBJ2-4, with TRBD1 matching 9 bases. Looked up from germline, CDR1 is MNHEY and CDR2 is SVGEGT. The CDR3 has 18 residues. Unmatched junction bases numbered 16, after V lost 4 bases and J lost 6 bases. Written as DNA, the CDR3 is TGTGCCAGCAGTTCCTTCCCGCTGAACTGGGACAGGGTAAACATTCAGTACTTC. This codes for CASSSFPLNWDRVNIQYF.

This clonotype was counted ten times or more. The chain joins TRBV30 to TRBJ2-7; no clear D. CDR3 length: 13 amino acids. The germline V and J ends were trimmed by 2 bases and 4 bases, with 12 bases remaining between them. The germline gives CDR1 GTSNPN, CDR2 SVGIG (reference sequence). The CDR3 DNA follows: TGTGCCTGGAGTAGTTATTCCTGGTACGAGCAGTACTTC. Its protein product is CAWSSYSWYEQYF.